This TCR beta chain derives from a study of CD8 T cells in ankylosing spondylitis (TCRdb year 2017). Study-wide context: The study set out to find disease-linked TCR variants by profiling T cell receptor beta repertoires in ankylosing spondylitis patients and healthy donors. In total, the full study cohort was made up of 95 to 110 healthy donors and approximately 27 ankylosing spondylitis patients. Peripheral blood samples were taken, and synovial fluid was additionally collected from ankylosing spondylitis patients. Points the paper makes about the study in general: A TCR beta motif of eight highly homologous amino acid variants appeared characteristic of blood from ankylosing spondylitis patients. Some motif variants were previously reported in synovial fluid and blood of reactive arthritis patients, suggesting common disease-initiation mechanisms. In peripheral blood, the disease-linked clones were found at relatively low frequencies and had a CD8+ phenotype. The disease-linked clones were reported to be significantly enriched in matched synovial fluid samples from ankylosing spondylitis patients.

Note on this clonotype: Its recognized antigen is unknown. No base quality values were provided; no much bigger clone lies one nucleotide off.

Sequencing was carried out with an Illumina HiSeq 2500. Quantitative 5'-RACE with molecular barcodes was the method used to prepare the TCR beta libraries. Per the authors' processing: A new computational method, built on a probabilistic model of VDJ rearrangement, was used to identify disease-linked TCR variants. Through fastp at Q25 and MiXCR, TCRdb rebuilt clones from the public reads, retaining in-frame beta chains. Merged by CDR3 protein, the rows form single entries marked with the most common genes and DNA. The V and J calls and clone size are TCRdb's, not the authors'. The sample contains over 600,000 distinct CDR3 sequences, roughly 19% of them found a single time. The ten largest clones add up to about a fifth of the sample. Based on the germline V gene (reference sequence), the CDR1 and CDR2 sequences are LGHDT and YNNKEL. Including the terminal cysteine and phenylalanine, the CDR3 comprises 16 residues. Just the 48-base CDR3 DNA is kept, in frame starting at base 1. V is pared back by 0 bases and J by 1 base, with 13 bases lying between the germline termini.

The sequenced material came from blood, either unsorted or a sorted T cell fraction (not recorded which). The TCR originated in a male donor with ankylosing spondylitis. The chain uses TRBV3-1 and TRBJ2-7; 6 matching bases give a weak D call of TRBD2. The sequenced DNA is TGTGCCAGCAGCCAAGATCTTGGACGGGGGTCCTACGAGCAGTACTTC. It translates to CASSQDLGRGSYEQYF.